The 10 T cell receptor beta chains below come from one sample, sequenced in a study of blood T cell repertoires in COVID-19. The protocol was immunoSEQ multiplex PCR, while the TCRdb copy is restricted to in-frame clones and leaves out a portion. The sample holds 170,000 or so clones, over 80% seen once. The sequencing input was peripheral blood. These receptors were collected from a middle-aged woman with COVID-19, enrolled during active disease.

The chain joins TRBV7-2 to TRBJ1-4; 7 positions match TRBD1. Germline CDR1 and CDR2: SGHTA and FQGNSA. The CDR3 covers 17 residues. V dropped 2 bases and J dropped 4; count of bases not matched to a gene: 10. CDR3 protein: CASSLRSYGQVNEKLFF. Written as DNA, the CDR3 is TGTGCCAGCAGCTTACGATCTTATGGACAGGTTAATGAAAAACTGTTTTTT.

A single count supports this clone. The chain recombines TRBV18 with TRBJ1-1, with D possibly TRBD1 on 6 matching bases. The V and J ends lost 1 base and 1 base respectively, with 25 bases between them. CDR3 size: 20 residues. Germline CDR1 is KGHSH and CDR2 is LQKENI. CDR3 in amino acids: CASSPLTPRRQDRTNTEAFF. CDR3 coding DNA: TGTGCCAGCTCACCACTGACCCCCCGGCGACAAGACAGGACGAACACTGAAGCTTTCTTT.

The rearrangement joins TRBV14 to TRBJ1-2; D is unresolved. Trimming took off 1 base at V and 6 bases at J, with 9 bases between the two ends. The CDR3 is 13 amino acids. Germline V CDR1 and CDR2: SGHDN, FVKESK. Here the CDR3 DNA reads TGTGCCAGCAGCCAAGGGTTGGCGGATGGCTACACCTTC. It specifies CASSQGLADGYTF.

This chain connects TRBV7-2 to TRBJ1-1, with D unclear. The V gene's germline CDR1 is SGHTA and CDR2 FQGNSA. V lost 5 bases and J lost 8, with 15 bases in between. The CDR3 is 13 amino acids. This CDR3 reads CASSIGAGREAFF. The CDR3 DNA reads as TGTGCCAGCAGCATAGGAGCGGGCAGGGAAGCTTTCTTT.

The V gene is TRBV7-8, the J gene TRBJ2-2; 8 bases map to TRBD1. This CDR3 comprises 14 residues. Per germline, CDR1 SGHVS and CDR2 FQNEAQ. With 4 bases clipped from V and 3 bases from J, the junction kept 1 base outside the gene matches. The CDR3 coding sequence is TGTGCCAGCAGCTACAGGGGGGACACCGGGGAGCTGTTTTTT. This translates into CASSYRGDTGELFF.

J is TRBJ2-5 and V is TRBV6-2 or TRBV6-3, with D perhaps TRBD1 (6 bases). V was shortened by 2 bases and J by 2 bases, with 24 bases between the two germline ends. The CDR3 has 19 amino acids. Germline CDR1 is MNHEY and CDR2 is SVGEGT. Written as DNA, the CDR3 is TGTGCCAGCAGTTACCCGAGCGGAAGCGCAGGGGTTCAACAAGAGACCCAGTACTTC. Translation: CASSYPSGSAGVQQETQYF.

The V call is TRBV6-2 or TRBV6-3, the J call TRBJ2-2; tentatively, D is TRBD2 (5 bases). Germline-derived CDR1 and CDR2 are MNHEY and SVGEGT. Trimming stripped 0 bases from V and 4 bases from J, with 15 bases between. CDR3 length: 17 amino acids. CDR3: CASSYSKARRITGELFF. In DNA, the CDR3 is TGTGCCAGCAGTTACTCGAAGGCCAGGAGGATCACCGGGGAGCTGTTTTTT.

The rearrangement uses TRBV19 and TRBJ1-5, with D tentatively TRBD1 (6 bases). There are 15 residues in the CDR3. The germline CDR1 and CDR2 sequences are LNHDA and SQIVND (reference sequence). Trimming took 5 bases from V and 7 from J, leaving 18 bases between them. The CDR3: CASSPSLGGGQPQHF. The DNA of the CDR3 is TGTGCCAGTAGTCCCTCCTTGGGAGGGGGACAGCCCCAGCATTTT.

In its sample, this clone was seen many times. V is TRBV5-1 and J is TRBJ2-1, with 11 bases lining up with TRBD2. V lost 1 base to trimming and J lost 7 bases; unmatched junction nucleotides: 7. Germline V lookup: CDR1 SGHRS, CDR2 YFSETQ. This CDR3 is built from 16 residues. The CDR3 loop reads CASSLSVAGGSNEQFF. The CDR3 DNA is TGCGCCAGCAGCTTGTCGGTAGCGGGGGGGAGTAATGAGCAGTTCTTC.

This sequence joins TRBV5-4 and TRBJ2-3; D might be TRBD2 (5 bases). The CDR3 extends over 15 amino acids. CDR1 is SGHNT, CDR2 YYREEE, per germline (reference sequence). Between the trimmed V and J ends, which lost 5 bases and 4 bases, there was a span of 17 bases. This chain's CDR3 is CASRRGGPDSDTQYF. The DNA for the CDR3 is TGTGCCAGCAGGCGCGGAGGTCCGGATTCAGATACGCAGTATTTT. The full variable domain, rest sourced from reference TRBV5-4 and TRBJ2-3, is ETGVTQSPTHLIKTRGQQVTLRCSSQSGHNTVSWYQQALGQGPQFIFQYYREEENGRGNFPPRFSGLQFPNYSSELNVNALELDDSALYLCASRRGGPDSDTQYFGPGTRLTVL.